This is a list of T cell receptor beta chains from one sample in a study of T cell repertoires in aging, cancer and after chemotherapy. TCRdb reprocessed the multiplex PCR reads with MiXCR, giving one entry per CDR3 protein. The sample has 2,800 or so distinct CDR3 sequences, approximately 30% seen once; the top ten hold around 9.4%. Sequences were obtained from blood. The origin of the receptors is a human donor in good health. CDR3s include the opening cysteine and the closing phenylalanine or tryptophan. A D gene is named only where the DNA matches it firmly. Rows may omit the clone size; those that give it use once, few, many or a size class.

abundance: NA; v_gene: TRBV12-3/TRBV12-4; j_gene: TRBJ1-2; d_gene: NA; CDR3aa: CASSSVGGYTF; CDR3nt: TGTGCCAGCAGCTCAGTGGGTGGCTACACCTTC
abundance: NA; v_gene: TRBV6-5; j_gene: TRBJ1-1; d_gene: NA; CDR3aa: CASSYSGGTEAFF; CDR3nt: TGTGCCAGCAGTTACTCAGGGGGCACTGAAGCTTTCTTT
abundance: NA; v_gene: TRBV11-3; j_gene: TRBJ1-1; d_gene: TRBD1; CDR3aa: CASSLGTGYTEAFF; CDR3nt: TGTGCCAGCAGCTTAGGGACAGGGTACACTGAAGCTTTCTTT
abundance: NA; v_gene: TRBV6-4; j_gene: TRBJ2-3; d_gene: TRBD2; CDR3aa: CASSDSSSGSTDTQYF; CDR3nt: TGTGCCAGCAGTGACTCTAGTAGCGGGAGCACAGATACGCAGTATTTT
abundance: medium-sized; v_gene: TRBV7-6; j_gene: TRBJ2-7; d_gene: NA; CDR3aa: CASSLSEGGSYEQYF; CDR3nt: TGTGCCAGCAGCTTGTCTGAGGGGGGCTCCTACGAGCAGTACTTC
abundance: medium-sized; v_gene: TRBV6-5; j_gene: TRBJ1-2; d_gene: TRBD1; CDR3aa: CASRTRDREHGYTF; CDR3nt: TGTGCCAGCAGAACCCGGGACAGGGAACATGGCTACACCTTC
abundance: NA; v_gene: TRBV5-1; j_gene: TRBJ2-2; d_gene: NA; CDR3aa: CASSLAAGVAGELFF; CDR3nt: TGCGCCAGCAGCTTGGCCGCAGGGGTCGCCGGGGAGCTGTTTTTT
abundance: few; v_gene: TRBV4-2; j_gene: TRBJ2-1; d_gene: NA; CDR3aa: CASSQDAAVRAYNEQFF; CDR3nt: TGTGCCAGCAGCCAAGACGCGGCAGTCCGAGCCTACAATGAGCAGTTCTTC
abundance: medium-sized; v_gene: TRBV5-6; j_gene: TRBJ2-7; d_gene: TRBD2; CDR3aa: CASSVSGRAYEQYF; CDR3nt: TGTGCCAGCAGCGTTAGCGGGAGGGCTTACGAGCAGTACTTC
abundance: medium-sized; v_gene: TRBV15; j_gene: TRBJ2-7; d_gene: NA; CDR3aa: CATSRDVGGEQYF; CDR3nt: TGTGCCACCAGCAGAGATGTAGGAGGCGAGCAGTACTTC
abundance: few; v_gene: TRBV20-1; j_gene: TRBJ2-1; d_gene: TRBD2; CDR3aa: CSARELAGESNEQFF; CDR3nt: TGCAGTGCTAGAGAACTAGCGGGAGAGAGCAATGAGCAGTTCTTC
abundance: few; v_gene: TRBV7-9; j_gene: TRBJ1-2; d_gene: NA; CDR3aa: CASSGERANYGYTF; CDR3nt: TGTGCCAGCAGCGGCGAGAGGGCTAACTATGGCTACACCTTC
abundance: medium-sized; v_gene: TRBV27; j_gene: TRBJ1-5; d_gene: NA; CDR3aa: CASSGSEREDSNQPQHF; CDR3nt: TGTGCCAGCAGTGGGTCAGAACGAGAGGATAGCAATCAGCCCCAGCATTTT
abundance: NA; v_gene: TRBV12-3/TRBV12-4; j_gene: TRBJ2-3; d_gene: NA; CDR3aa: CASSLHGAPSTDTQYF; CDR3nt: TGTGCCAGCAGTTTGCATGGGGCTCCTAGCACAGATACGCAGTATTTT
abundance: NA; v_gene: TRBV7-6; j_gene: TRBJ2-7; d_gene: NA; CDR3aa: CASSLMGGRSYEQYF; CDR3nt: TGTGCCAGCAGCTTAATGGGCGGGCGCTCCTACGAGCAGTACTTC
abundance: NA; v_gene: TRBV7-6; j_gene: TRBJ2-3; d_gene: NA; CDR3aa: CASSLDKQATPYF; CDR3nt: TGTGCCAGCAGCTTAGACAAGCAGGCCACGCCGTATTTT
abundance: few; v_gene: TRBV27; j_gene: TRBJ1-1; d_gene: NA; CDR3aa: CASSLGGFAEAFF; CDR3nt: TGTGCCAGCAGTTTGGGGGGGTTTGCTGAAGCTTTCTTT
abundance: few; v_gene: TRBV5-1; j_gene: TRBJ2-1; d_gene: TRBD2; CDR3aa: CASSLRAGGPSSEQFF; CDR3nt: TGCGCCAGCAGCTTAAGGGCGGGAGGGCCCTCGAGTGAGCAGTTCTTC
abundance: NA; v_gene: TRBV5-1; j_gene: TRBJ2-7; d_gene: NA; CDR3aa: CASSLTDLYEQYF; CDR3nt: TGCGCCAGCAGCCTGACAGATCTCTACGAGCAGTACTTC
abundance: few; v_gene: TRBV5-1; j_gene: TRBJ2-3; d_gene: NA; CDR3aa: CASSRGRGTDTQYF; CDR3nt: TGCGCCAGTTCAAGAGGACGTGGCACAGATACGCAGTATTTT
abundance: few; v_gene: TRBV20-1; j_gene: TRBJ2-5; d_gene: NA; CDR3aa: CSVRSLRADQETQYF; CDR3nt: TGCAGTGTCCGTAGTTTGCGGGCCGACCAAGAGACCCAGTACTTC